The present TCR beta chain was sequenced within a study of blood T cell repertoires in COVID-19. The CDR3 has 14 residues. Germline CDR1 and CDR2: MDHEN and SYDVKM. The V end was cut by 7 bases, the J end by 2 bases, with 14 bases between. Clones were read by immunoSEQ multiplex PCR, and TCRdb kept only the in-frame ones, dropping some. The sample gives over 100,000 clones, around four fifths of which show up once; 18% is in the top ten. This clone was seen just once. The rearrangement links TRBV28 to TRBJ1-2, with TRBD1 as a possible D gene (5 bases). The sequence came from an older woman with acute or convalescent COVID-19. Sequenced sample: peripheral blood. DNA for the CDR3: TGTGCCAGCACGCCCATCGACAGAAACTATGGCTACACCTTC. Amino acid sequence: CASTPIDRNYGYTF.